Each of the 18 T cell receptor beta chains below was sequenced from the same sample in a study of OX40 agonist ivuxolimab in advanced cancers. Libraries were prepared by immunoSEQ multiplex PCR; TCRdb keeps only in-frame clonotypes and omits some of them. The sample consists of about 64,000 clones, more than 75% of them appearing once. The material sequenced was CD4+ or CD8+ T cells sorted from blood, taken in a trial of the OX40 agonist ivuxolimab. These receptors originate from an adult with an advanced solid tumor such as melanoma, head and neck, liver or kidney cancer.

This clone appeared a few times. The rearrangement links TRBV18 to TRBJ1-1, with D maybe TRBD1 (6 bases). CDR3 length: 12 residues. The V end lost 6 bases, the J end lost 8 bases, and 13 bases lay between the germline ends. Germline CDR1 reads KGHSH; CDR2 reads LQKENI. In DNA, the CDR3 is TGTGCCAGCTCGCGACAAACAGGGGAAGCTTTCTTT. Encoded protein: CASSRQTGEAFF.

V usage is TRBV9 and J usage is TRBJ2-5; 11 bases align to TRBD1. Germline-derived CDR1 and CDR2 are SGDLS and YYNGEE. The CDR3 is made up of 14 amino acids. V shed 3 bases, J shed 5 bases, and the junction held 3 bases outside the gene matches. The CDR3 sequence is CASSGTGGRETQYF. CDR3 nucleotides: TGTGCCAGCAGCGGGACAGGGGGCCGGGAGACCCAGTACTTC.

The chain combines TRBV5-1 with TRBJ2-1; maybe TRBD1 (6 bases). The V and J ends lost 0 bases and 7 bases respectively, with 8 bases between them. Germline loops: CDR1 SGHRS, CDR2 YFSETQ. The CDR3 runs 13 residues. The CDR3 bases are TGCGCCAGCAGCTTGGGCACAGGGAATGAGCAGTTCTTC. Translating it yields CASSLGTGNEQFF.

The rearrangement joins TRBV19 to TRBJ1-1; no clear D. Germline V gene data show CDR1 as LNHDA and CDR2 as SQIVND (reference sequence). V gave up 7 bases and J gave up 8 bases, with 20 bases separating them. The CDR3 totals 14 residues. The CDR3 DNA reads TGTGCCAGTACCCCGTGGGTGGCTACATCCGAAGCTTTCTTT. This translates into CASTPWVATSEAFF. Supplemented by reference TRBV19 and TRBJ1-1, the full variable domain reads DGGITQSPKYLFRKEGQNVTLSCEQNLNHDAMYWYRQDPGQGLRLIYYSQIVNDFQKGDIAEGYSVSREKKESFPLTVTSAQKNPTAFYLCASTPWVATSEAFFGQGTRLTVV.

This clone was counted a single time. This chain joins TRBV14 and TRBJ2-3; a possible D gene is TRBD2 (6 bases). Per germline, CDR1 SGHDN and CDR2 FVKESK. Trimming cost V 4 bases and J 6 bases, with 11 bases left between them. The CDR3 covers 13 residues. The CDR3 DNA follows: TGTGCCAGCAGCCCGCGACTAGGGGATACGCAGTATTTT. This translates into CASSPRLGDTQYF.

This clone was seen a single time. The V and J genes are TRBV2 and TRBJ1-1; unclear D gene. V was pared by 1 base and J by 5 bases, with 5 bases between. The V gene's germline CDR1 is SNHLY and CDR2 FYNNEI. The CDR3 length is 12 residues. The CDR3 sequence: CASSEGHTEAFF. CDR3 coding DNA: TGTGCCAGCAGTGAAGGCCATACTGAAGCTTTCTTT.

The chain is built from TRBV19 and TRBJ1-2; no clear D. Germline V gives CDR1 LNHDA, CDR2 SQIVND (reference sequence). With 2 bases removed from V and 6 bases from J, the gap between germline ends came to 13 bases. The CDR3 spans 14 residues. The CDR3 loop is CASSIIAGDDGYTF. The CDR3 DNA follows: TGTGCCAGTAGTATAATAGCGGGAGACGATGGCTACACCTTC.

The V gene is TRBV15, the J gene TRBJ1-5, with D perhaps TRBD1 (5 bases). Trimming shortened V by 1 base and J by 2 bases, and 15 bases separated the two germline ends. The CDR3 is 17 residues long. Per germline, CDR1 LNHNV and CDR2 YYDKDF (reference sequence). Here the CDR3 DNA reads TGTGCCACCAGCAGAGTACTCTCGGGAGGGGGCAATCAGCCCCAGCATTTT. Its translation: CATSRVLSGGGNQPQHF.

The gene calls are TRBV4-1 and TRBJ1-6; D not resolved. V lost 2 bases and J lost 4, with 3 bases in between. Looked up from germline, CDR1 is MGHRA and CDR2 is YSYEKL. The length of the CDR3 is 13 residues. In DNA, the CDR3 is TGCGCCAGCAGCCAACAGTATAATTCACCCCTCCACTTT. Translating it yields CASSQQYNSPLHF.

The chain joins TRBV25-1 to TRBJ2-1; 8 bases map to TRBD2. Unmatched junction bases numbered 10, after V lost 0 bases and J lost 9 bases. The germline V gene has CDR1 MGHDK and CDR2 SYGVNS. The CDR3 is 16 residues long. CDR3 sequence (DNA): TGTGCCAGCAGTGAATATGGTCCGGGGGGGCCTCTTGAGCAGTTCTTC. Translation: CASSEYGPGGPLEQFF.

The chain is built from TRBV5-3 and TRBJ1-6; no clear D. TRBV5-3 is assigned to the ORF class and has an uncertain function. The CDR3 covers 16 residues. V lost 2 bases, J lost 10 bases, and 19 bases lay in between. The CDR3 here is CARSLLRPVCCSPLHF. The CDR3 DNA reads as TGTGCCAGAAGCTTATTACGACCCGTGTGCTGCTCACCCCTCCACTTT.

The rearrangement uses TRBV11-2 and TRBJ2-7; no definite D call. This CDR3 is 14 amino acids long. Germline V gene sequence: CDR1 SGHAT, CDR2 FQNNGV. The V gene lost 5 bases and the J gene lost 0 bases, with 11 bases spanning the gap. CDR3 protein: CASSPPPYSYEQYF. CDR3 coding DNA: TGTGCCAGCAGCCCGCCGCCCTACTCCTACGAGCAGTACTTC.

V usage is TRBV6-1 and J usage is TRBJ1-1; a possible D gene is TRBD1 (6 bases). Germline V lookup: CDR1 MNHNS, CDR2 SASEGT. CDR3 size: 15 residues. V was shortened by 3 bases and J by 5 bases, with 16 bases between the two germline ends. CDR3 DNA sequence: TGTGCCAGCAGTGACCAGGGGCCCTCCGGGACTGAAGCTTTCTTT. It encodes CASSDQGPSGTEAFF.

This clone came up once. V usage is TRBV5-4 and J usage is TRBJ2-5; 7 positions agree with TRBD2. Germline CDR1 reads SGHNT; CDR2 reads YYREEE (reference sequence). The CDR3 spans 17 residues. J gave up 1 base and V 0 bases, and 9 bases lay outside the gene matches. The CDR3 spells CASSLAGQRGTQETQYF. The DNA of the CDR3 is TGTGCCAGCAGCTTGGCCGGGCAGCGGGGCACCCAAGAGACCCAGTACTTC.

This chain links TRBV7-2 with TRBJ2-5; 7 nucleotides align to TRBD1. This CDR3 has 15 amino acids. Germline CDR1 and CDR2: SGHTA and FQGNSA. V shed 6 bases and J 0 bases; nucleotides not matched to a gene: 7. The CDR3 spells CASSNTGTDQETQYF. The CDR3 coding sequence is TGTGCCAGCAGTAACACGGGGACAGACCAAGAGACCCAGTACTTC.

The chain recombines TRBV4-3 with TRBJ2-5, with TRBD2 matching over 9 bases. The germline V gene encodes CDR1 LGHNA and CDR2 YSLEER. The CDR3 runs 14 residues. Losses at the gene ends were 3 bases for V and 5 bases for J; bases not matched to a gene: 4. The CDR3: CASSQGLAVETQYF. The CDR3 nucleotides are TGCGCCAGCAGCCAGGGACTAGCAGTGGAGACCCAGTACTTC.

The chain joins TRBV5-6 to TRBJ2-7; 9 bases fit TRBD1. This CDR3 contains 15 residues. V gave up 5 bases and J gave up 4 bases; unmatched junction bases: 10. Germline loops: CDR1 SGHDT, CDR2 YYEEEE. The CDR3 sequence is CASRSATGGIYEQYF. The CDR3 bases are TGTGCCAGCAGATCCGCGACAGGGGGTATTTACGAGCAGTACTTC.

This sequence joins TRBV19 and TRBJ1-1; possible D gene TRBD1, 6 bases. V lost 10 bases, J lost 7 bases, and 16 bases lay in between. This CDR3 is 12 amino acids long. Germline V gene lookup returns CDR1 LNHDA and CDR2 SQIVND (reference sequence). The CDR3 coding sequence is TGTGCCACCCAACAGGGCAGTCGTGAAGCTTTCTTT. Translating it yields CATQQGSREAFF.